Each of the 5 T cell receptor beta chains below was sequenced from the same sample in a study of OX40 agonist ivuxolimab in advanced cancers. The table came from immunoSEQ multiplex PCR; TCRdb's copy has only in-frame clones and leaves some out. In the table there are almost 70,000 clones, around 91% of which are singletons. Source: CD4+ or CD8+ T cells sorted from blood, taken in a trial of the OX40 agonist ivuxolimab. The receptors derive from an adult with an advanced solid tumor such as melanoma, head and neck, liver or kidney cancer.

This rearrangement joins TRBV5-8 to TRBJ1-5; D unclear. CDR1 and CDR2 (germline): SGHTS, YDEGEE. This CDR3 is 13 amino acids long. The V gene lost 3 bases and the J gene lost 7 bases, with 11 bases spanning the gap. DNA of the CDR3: TGTGCCAGCAGCTCTAAGACCAGGCAGCCCCAGCATTTT. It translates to CASSSKTRQPQHF.

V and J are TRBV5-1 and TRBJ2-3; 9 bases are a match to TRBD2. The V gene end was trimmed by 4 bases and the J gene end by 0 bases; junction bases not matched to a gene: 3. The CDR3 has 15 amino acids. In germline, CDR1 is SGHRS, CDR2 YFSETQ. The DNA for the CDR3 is TGCGCCAGCAGCCCTAGCGGGGACAGCACAGATACGCAGTATTTT. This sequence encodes CASSPSGDSTDTQYF. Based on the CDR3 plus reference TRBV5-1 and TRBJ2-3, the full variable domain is KAGVTQTPRYLIKTRGQQVTLSCSPISGHRSVSWYQQTPGQGLQFLFEYFSETQRNKGNFPGRFSGRQFSNSRSEMNVSTLELGDSALYLCASSPSGDSTDTQYFGPGTRLTVL.

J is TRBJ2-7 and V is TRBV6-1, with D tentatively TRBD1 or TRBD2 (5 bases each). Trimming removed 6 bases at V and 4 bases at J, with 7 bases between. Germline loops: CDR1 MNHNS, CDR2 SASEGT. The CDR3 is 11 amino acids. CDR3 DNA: TGTGCCAGCAGGGGACGGTACGAGCAGTACTTC. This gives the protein CASRGRYEQYF.

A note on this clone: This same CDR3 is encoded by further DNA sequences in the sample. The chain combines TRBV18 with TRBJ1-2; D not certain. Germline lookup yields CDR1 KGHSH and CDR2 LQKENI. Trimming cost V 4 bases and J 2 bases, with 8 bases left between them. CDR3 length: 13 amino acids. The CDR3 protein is CASSQDRNYGYTF. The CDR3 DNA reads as TGTGCCAGCTCACAGGACCGAAACTATGGCTACACCTTC.

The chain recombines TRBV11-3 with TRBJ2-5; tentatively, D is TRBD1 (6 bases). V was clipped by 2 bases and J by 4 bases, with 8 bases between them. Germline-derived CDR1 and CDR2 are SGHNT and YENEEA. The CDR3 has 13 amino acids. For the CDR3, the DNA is TGTGCCAGCAGCTTATTAGGGGGAGAGACCCAGTACTTC. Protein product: CASSLLGGETQYF.